These T cell receptor beta chains were read from a single sample in a study of chemoradiotherapy in HPV16-positive cancers. Profiling relied on immunoSEQ multiplex PCR, and the TCRdb table lists in-frame clones only, not all of them. The table includes 15,000 to 20,000 clones, over 90% detected once. The sample in question was blood, obtained from a patient who underwent chemoradiotherapy. Source of these receptors: a human donor with HPV-associated anogenital cancer. Each CDR3 is given with its conserved first and last residue. The D gene is left open where the match is weak.

j_call: TRBJ2-1
d_call: TRBD1
v_call: TRBV29-1
cdr3_aa: CSAGTGVYEQFF
cdr3_nt: TGCAGCGCCGGGACAGGGGTGTATGAGCAGTTCTTC

j_call: TRBJ1-4
d_call: NA
v_call: TRBV21-1
cdr3_aa: CASSQNNVEKLFF
cdr3_nt: TGTGCCAGCAGCCAAAACAATGTCGAAAAACTGTTTTTT

j_call: TRBJ1-2
d_call: NA
v_call: TRBV27
cdr3_aa: CASSPTGSYGYTF
cdr3_nt: TGTGCCAGCAGCCCGACAGGTTCCTATGGCTACACCTTC

j_call: TRBJ1-2
d_call: NA
v_call: TRBV2
cdr3_aa: CASSEVGGAWGYTF
cdr3_nt: TGTGCCAGCAGTGAAGTTGGGGGCGCGTGGGGCTACACCTTC

j_call: TRBJ1-5
d_call: TRBD1
v_call: TRBV6-1
cdr3_aa: CASGALTGGNQPQHF
cdr3_nt: TGTGCCAGCGGTGCTTTGACAGGGGGCAATCAGCCCCAGCATTTT

j_call: TRBJ1-1
d_call: TRBD1
v_call: TRBV18
cdr3_aa: CASSARQGASDTEAFF
cdr3_nt: TGTGCCAGCTCAGCACGACAGGGGGCATCGGACACTGAAGCTTTCTTT

j_call: TRBJ1-2
d_call: TRBD1
v_call: TRBV19
cdr3_aa: CASSVTGTAYGYTF
cdr3_nt: TGTGCCAGTAGTGTGACAGGGACGGCCTATGGCTACACCTTC

j_call: TRBJ2-2
d_call: NA
v_call: TRBV4-1
cdr3_aa: CASSQVDGELFF
cdr3_nt: TGCGCCAGCAGCCAGGTGGACGGGGAGCTGTTTTTT

j_call: TRBJ1-1
d_call: NA
v_call: TRBV19
cdr3_aa: CASSRNRDSGAFF
cdr3_nt: TGTGCCAGTAGCCGCAACAGGGACTCCGGAGCTTTCTTT

j_call: TRBJ2-2
d_call: NA
v_call: TRBV28
cdr3_aa: CASSLLGSGELFF
cdr3_nt: TGTGCCAGCAGTTTACTTGGGTCCGGGGAGCTGTTTTTT

j_call: TRBJ1-1
d_call: NA
v_call: TRBV11-2
cdr3_aa: CATATDMNTEAFF
cdr3_nt: TGTGCCACCGCGACGGACATGAACACTGAAGCTTTCTTT

j_call: TRBJ2-7
d_call: TRBD2
v_call: TRBV5-1
cdr3_aa: CASSFASGVSYEQYF
cdr3_nt: TGCGCCAGCAGCTTTGCCAGCGGGGTCTCCTACGAGCAGTACTTC

j_call: TRBJ1-2
d_call: TRBD1
v_call: TRBV2
cdr3_aa: CASIDRGSSGYTF
cdr3_nt: TGTGCCAGCATAGACAGGGGTTCTTCTGGCTACACCTTC